Following are 27 T cell receptor beta chains from one sample sequenced in a study of long-term antiretroviral therapy in people with HIV (dated 2022 in TCRdb). The immunoSEQ hsTCRB v3.0 assay was used at survey level resolution to sequence the TRB variable region. TCRdb took this table from immuneACCESS and kept in-frame rearrangements with V and J called. Such tables lack part of the clones; where checked against another copy, unresolved V genes explain under half of the gap, and the rest is unexplained. The sample data list about 33,000 clones, and about 74% of these were observed just once. About 7% of the sample is taken by the ten largest. The sequencing here drew on unsorted PBMCs, taken 2 years after starting antiretroviral therapy. The receptor set was obtained from a woman aged 50 to 65 with HIV.

Notes on this clone: As the CDR3 is not closed by the conserved phenylalanine or tryptophan, this likely results from a read error. Because the CDR3's place on the DNA is in doubt, the DNA is left out and the CDR3 is given as listed by TCRdb. This sequence joins TRBV4-2 and TRBJ1-1. Germline V CDR1 and CDR2: LGHNA, YNFKEQ. The CDR3 spans 9 amino acids, including both terminal residues. CDR3 amino acids: CASSHLRSG.

CDR3 loop: CASIRVTDSSYEQYV. As DNA, the CDR3 is TGCGCCAGCATTCGGGTTACCGACAGCTCCTACGAGCAGTACGTC. The genes are TRBV5-1 and TRBJ2-7; D might be TRBD1 (5 bases). The V gene's germline CDR1 is SGHRS and CDR2 YFSETQ. The ends were cut back, 6 bases at V and 0 bases at J, with 16 bases in the middle. The CDR3 loop spans 15 amino acids.

The V gene is TRBV10-3, the J gene TRBJ1-3; D possibly corresponds to TRBD1 (5 bases). Between the trimmed V and J ends, which lost 2 bases and 1 base, there was a span of 12 bases. The CDR3 sequence is 16 residues long. Germline-derived CDR1 and CDR2 are ENHRY and SYGVKD. The CDR3 here is CAISEKGRASGNTIYF. The CDR3, as DNA: TGTGCCATCAGTGAGAAGGGACGGGCTTCTGGAAACACCATATATTTT.

This sequence joins TRBV2 and TRBJ1-1; no clear D. The germline V and J ends were trimmed by 1 base and 5 bases, with 8 bases remaining between them. This CDR3 has 13 amino acids. Looked up from germline, CDR1 is SNHLY and CDR2 is FYNNEI. The CDR3 region is CASSEVAGTEAFF. The CDR3 nucleotides are TGTGCCAGCAGTGAAGTAGCTGGGACTGAAGCTTTCTTT.

The table lists this clone with a few counts. The rearrangement uses TRBV5-1 and TRBJ1-1; no clear D gene. Germline CDR1 reads SGHRS; CDR2 reads YFSETQ. CDR3 size: 17 residues. Trimming shortened V by 4 bases and J by 4 bases, and 23 bases separated the two germline ends. Written as DNA, the CDR3 is TGCGCCAGCAGCCTCGGCATTGGGGTGGGTCGTGGCACTGAAGCTTTCTTT. Amino acid sequence: CASSLGIGVGRGTEAFF.

The rearrangement joins TRBV6-1 to TRBJ1-1; D uncertain. Trimming took 7 bases from V and 1 from J, leaving 13 bases between them. Germline V CDR1 and CDR2: MNHNS, SASEGT. This CDR3 has 14 residues. CDR3 residues: CASKEQAANTEAFF. CDR3 nucleotide sequence: TGTGCCAGCAAGGAGCAGGCAGCGAACACTGAAGCTTTCTTT.

V is TRBV6-1 and J is TRBJ1-3, with 7 bases matching TRBD1. Trimming at V came to 9 bases and at J to 0 bases, leaving 2 bases not matched to a gene. This CDR3 is built from 13 residues. Germline V gene data show CDR1 as MNHNS and CDR2 as SASEGT. In DNA, the CDR3 is TGTGCCAGTGGACAGGTCTCTGGAAACACCATATATTTT. Encoded protein: CASGQVSGNTIYF.

Here the CDR3 reads CASSPTGDTDTQYF. The CDR3, as DNA: TGTGCCAGCTCACCTACGGGTGACACAGATACGCAGTATTTT. The chain couples TRBV18 to TRBJ2-3; D not resolved. The CDR3 loop spans 14 amino acids. Germline V lookup: CDR1 KGHSH, CDR2 LQKENI. V lost 3 bases and J lost 2, with 9 bases in between.

This clone is medium-sized (0.01 to 0.1%) by share. This chain links TRBV19 with TRBJ1-6, with 9 bases that match TRBD1. The germline V gene encodes CDR1 LNHDA and CDR2 SQIVND (reference sequence). The length of the CDR3 is 13 residues. Trimming removed 6 bases from V and 9 bases from J; junction bases left unmatched: 3. The CDR3 is CASRPTGGSPLHF. The CDR3 nucleotides are TGTGCCAGTAGACCGACAGGGGGTTCACCCCTCCACTTT.

The chain joins TRBV7-9 to TRBJ2-7; tentatively, D is TRBD1 (5 bases). The V end lost 2 bases, the J end lost 3 bases, and 11 bases lay between the germline ends. CDR1 SEHNR and CDR2 FQNEAQ come from the germline V gene (reference sequence). The CDR3 spans 14 residues. The CDR3 nucleotides read TGTGCCAGCAGCTTAAAGGGGCTGGGCTACGAGCAGTACTTC. Amino acid sequence: CASSLKGLGYEQYF.

V gene TRBV30 combines with J gene TRBJ2-7, with D unresolved. Trimming took off 4 bases at V and 6 bases at J, with 10 bases between the two ends. Germline CDR1 reads GTSNPN; CDR2 reads SVGIG (reference sequence). CDR3 length: 11 residues. The DNA for the CDR3 is TGTGCCTGGAAGGTATGGAGCGAGCAGTACTTC. This codes for CAWKVWSEQYF.

By share of the sample, this clone is large. The V call is TRBV2, the J call TRBJ1-6, with no clear D. The germline V gene encodes CDR1 SNHLY and CDR2 FYNNEI. CDR3 length equals 14 residues. The ends were cut back, 3 bases at V and 7 bases at J, with 10 bases in the middle. CDR3 sequence reads: CASSEGFYNSPLHF. CDR3 coding DNA: TGTGCCAGCAGTGAGGGGTTTTACAATTCACCCCTCCACTTT.

The chain is built from TRBV6-4 and TRBJ1-1, with D unclear. V gave up 9 bases and J gave up 3 bases, with 14 bases separating them. The germline CDR1 and CDR2 sequences are MRHNA and SNTAGT. The CDR3 spans 13 residues. CDR3 residues: CARTLINYTEAFF. The CDR3 bases are TGTGCCAGAACCTTAATTAATTACACTGAAGCTTTCTTT.

In its sample, this clone was seen a few times. The V call is TRBV5-6, the J call TRBJ1-5, with TRBD1 matching over 10 bases. CDR1 SGHDT and CDR2 YYEEEE come from the germline V gene. The V segment lost 3 bases and the J segment 6 bases; nucleotides outside the gene matches: 3. The CDR3 runs to 14 residues. The CDR3 DNA sequence: TGTGCCAGCAGCTCGGACAGGGGGGCTCAGCCCCAGCATTTT. Protein: CASSSDRGAQPQHF.

The CDR3 DNA sequence: TGTGCTAGTGGTTTGGTATATAGGATCGGAAGCCCCTATAATTCACCCCTCCACTTT. Protein: CASGLVYRIGSPYNSPLHF. The chain joins TRBV12-5 to TRBJ1-6; D uncertain. This CDR3 is built from 19 residues. Germline values: CDR1 LGHNT, CDR2 FRNRAP. Trimming left V 0 bases short and J 2 bases short, with 17 bases between. The whole variable domain, filled in from reference TRBV12-5 and TRBJ1-6, reads DARVTQTPRHKVTEMGQEVTMRCQPILGHNTVFWYRQTMMQGLELLAYFRNRAPLDDSGMPKDRFSAEMPDATLATLKIQPSEPRDSAVYFCASGLVYRIGSPYNSPLHFGNGTRLTVT.

This rearrangement joins TRBV4-2 to TRBJ2-7; 8 bases are a match to TRBD2. Trimming at V came to 0 bases and at J to 3 bases, leaving 7 bases not matched to a gene. The germline V gene has CDR1 LGHNA and CDR2 YNFKEQ. The CDR3 sequence is 16 residues long. CDR3 sequence: CASSQDRVGGVYEQYF. Here the CDR3 DNA reads TGTGCCAGCAGCCAAGATCGAGTCGGGGGGGTCTACGAGCAGTACTTC.

The chain has TRBV5-1 and TRBJ1-2, with 8 positions matching TRBD1. The germline gives CDR1 SGHRS, CDR2 YFSETQ. This CDR3 has 14 residues. V lost 0 bases to trimming and J lost 8 bases; unmatched junction nucleotides: 6. Written as DNA, the CDR3 is TGCGCCAGCAGCTTGGGCCAGGGGGCGAGGGGCTACACCTTC. It encodes CASSLGQGARGYTF.

The chain employs TRBV5-1 and TRBJ2-3; TRBD2 matches at 8 bases. The CDR3 has 14 amino acids. Germline CDR1 SGHRS, CDR2 YFSETQ. The trim removed 7 bases at V and 5 bases at J, leaving 9 bases unmatched. CDR3 loop: CASGSGGHGDTQYF. Written as DNA, the CDR3 is TGCGCCAGCGGTTCGGGGGGGCACGGAGATACGCAGTATTTT.

The V and J genes are TRBV9 and TRBJ2-5; 15 bases are shared with TRBD2. There are 17 residues in the CDR3. The V gene's germline CDR1 is SGDLS and CDR2 YYNGEE. J lost 5 bases, V lost 2 bases, and 7 bases had no gene match. The CDR3 DNA reads TGTGCCAGCAGCGTCGGACTAGCGGGGGGGCCTAGGGAGACCCAGTACTTC. It yields the protein CASSVGLAGGPRETQYF.

V and J are TRBV4-1 and TRBJ1-2; 7 nucleotides agree with TRBD1. CDR3 length: 15 residues. In germline, CDR1 is MGHRA, CDR2 YSYEKL. The junction had 7 bases not matched to a gene; V was cut back by 4 bases and J by 2 bases. The CDR3 spells CASSRDRAGNYGYTF. The DNA for the CDR3 is TGCGCCAGCAGCCGCGACAGGGCAGGGAACTATGGCTACACCTTC.

The chain links TRBV11-2 to TRBJ2-1, with D possibly being TRBD1 or TRBD2 (5 bases each). V lost 4 bases, J lost 1 base, and 11 bases lay in between. Germline CDR1 is SGHAT and CDR2 is FQNNGV. CDR3 length: 15 residues. The CDR3 coding sequence is TGTGCCAGCAGCTCCGGGACGCCATCCTACAATGAGCAGTTCTTC. Its translation: CASSSGTPSYNEQFF.

This clone was observed a few times. In DNA, the CDR3 is TGTGCCGTCCACAGGGGGCTCGACTATGGCTACACCTTC. Its translation is CAVHRGLDYGYTF. This chain links TRBV30 with TRBJ1-2, with 9 bases lining up with TRBD1. The CDR3 is 13 amino acids. Per germline, CDR1 GTSNPN and CDR2 SVGIG (reference sequence). Losses at the gene ends were 8 bases for V and 3 bases for J; bases not matched to a gene: 7.

This chain uses TRBV27 with TRBJ1-3; no clear D gene. Germline assignment: CDR1 MNHEY and CDR2 SMNVEV (reference sequence). V gave up 3 bases and J gave up 4 bases, with 7 bases separating them. This CDR3 comprises 13 residues. The CDR3 sequence: CASSFQSGNTIYF. The CDR3 DNA sequence: TGTGCCAGCAGTTTTCAGTCGGGAAACACCATATATTTT.

This clone was counted once. The CDR3 here is CSARDKNTIYF. CDR3 nucleotide sequence: TGCAGTGCTAGAGATAAAAACACCATATATTTT. The chain joins TRBV20-1 to TRBJ1-3; D unclear. Trimming cost V 0 bases and J 6 bases, with 3 bases left between them. Germline lookup yields CDR1 DFQATT and CDR2 SNEGSKA (reference sequence). The CDR3 sequence is 11 residues long.

The chain links TRBV5-1 to TRBJ2-1; D is perhaps TRBD1 (6 bases). Trimming removed 0 bases from V and 3 bases from J, with 19 bases in between. Germline CDR1 is SGHRS and CDR2 is YFSETQ. This CDR3 spans 18 amino acids. The CDR3 DNA reads TGCGCCAGCAGCTTGGGCCTTCAGGACAGCTATCTCTACAATGAGCAGTTCTTC. This gives the protein CASSLGLQDSYLYNEQFF.

This chain connects TRBV27 to TRBJ2-2; the D gene is possibly TRBD1 (5 bases). Germline V gene sequence: CDR1 MNHEY, CDR2 SMNVEV (reference sequence). The CDR3 is 15 residues long. V lost 4 bases to trimming and J lost 4 bases, with 13 bases between them. CDR3 amino acids: CASSYQGLSTGELFF. Written as DNA, the CDR3 is TGTGCCAGCAGTTATCAGGGATTGAGCACCGGGGAGCTGTTTTTT.

This clone was counted a single time. V gene TRBV29-1 combines with J gene TRBJ2-1; 7 nucleotides match TRBD2. The CDR3 has 18 residues. CDR1 and CDR2 (germline): SQVTM, ANQGSEA. The CDR3 bases are TGCACCGTACGAGTACGGAGCGGGACTACAGAGATCTACAATGAGCAGTTCTTC. This translates into CTVRVRSGTTEIYNEQFF.